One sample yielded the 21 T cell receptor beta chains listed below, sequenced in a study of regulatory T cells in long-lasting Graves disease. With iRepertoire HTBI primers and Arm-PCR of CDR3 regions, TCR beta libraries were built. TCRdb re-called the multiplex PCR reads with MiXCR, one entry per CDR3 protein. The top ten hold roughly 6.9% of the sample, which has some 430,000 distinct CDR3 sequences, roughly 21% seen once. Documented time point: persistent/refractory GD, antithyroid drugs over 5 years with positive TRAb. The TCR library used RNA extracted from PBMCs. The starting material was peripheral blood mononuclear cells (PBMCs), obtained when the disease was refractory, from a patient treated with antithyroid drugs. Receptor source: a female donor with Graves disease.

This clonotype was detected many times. CDR3 bases: TGTGCCAGCAGCCGAGGAGGACTAGCGGGAGGCTACGAGCAGTACTTC. Residues: CASSRGGLAGGYEQYF. The chain recombines TRBV7-2 with TRBJ2-7; 14 bases align to TRBD2. V shed 5 bases and J 3 bases; nucleotides not matched to a gene: 6. The CDR3 is made up of 16 amino acids. CDR1 and CDR2 (germline): SGHTA, FQGNSA.

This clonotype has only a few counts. The chain's CDR3 is CASSLSPGQGGRNTEAFF. The CDR3 nucleotides are TGTGCCAGCAGCTTAAGTCCTGGACAGGGGGGAAGGAACACTGAAGCTTTCTTT. This chain uses TRBV11-3 with TRBJ1-1, with 10 bases matching TRBD1. The J segment lost 1 base and the V segment lost 2 bases, leaving 10 bases of the junction unmatched. The germline V gene has CDR1 SGHNT and CDR2 YENEEA. This CDR3 region has 18 residues.

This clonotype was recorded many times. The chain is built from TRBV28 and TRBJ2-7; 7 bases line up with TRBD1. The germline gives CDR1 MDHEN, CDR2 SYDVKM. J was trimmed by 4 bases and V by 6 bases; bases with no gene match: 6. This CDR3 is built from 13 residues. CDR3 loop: CASSLGQRYEQYF. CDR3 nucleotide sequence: TGTGCCAGCAGCCTGGGACAGCGATACGAGCAGTACTTC.

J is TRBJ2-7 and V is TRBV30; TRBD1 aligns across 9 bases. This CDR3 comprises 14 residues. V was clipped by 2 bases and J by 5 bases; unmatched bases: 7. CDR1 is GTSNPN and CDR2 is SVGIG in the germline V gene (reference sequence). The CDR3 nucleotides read TGTGCCTGGAGTCCAGGACAGGGGAACCACGAGCAGTACTTC. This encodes CAWSPGQGNHEQYF. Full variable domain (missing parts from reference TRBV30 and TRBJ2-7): SQTIHQWPATLVQPVGSPLSLECTVEGTSNPNLYWYRQAAGRGLQLLFYSVGIGQISSEVPQNLSASRPQDRQFILSSKKLLLSDSGFYLCAWSPGQGNHEQYFGPGTRLTVT.

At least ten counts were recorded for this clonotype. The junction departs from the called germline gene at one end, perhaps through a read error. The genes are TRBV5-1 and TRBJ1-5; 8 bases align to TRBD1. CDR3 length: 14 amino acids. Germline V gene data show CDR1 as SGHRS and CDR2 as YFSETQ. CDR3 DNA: TGTGCCAGCAGCCCGGACAGGGAGGGACAGCCCCAGCATTTT. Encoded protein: CASSPDREGQPQHF.

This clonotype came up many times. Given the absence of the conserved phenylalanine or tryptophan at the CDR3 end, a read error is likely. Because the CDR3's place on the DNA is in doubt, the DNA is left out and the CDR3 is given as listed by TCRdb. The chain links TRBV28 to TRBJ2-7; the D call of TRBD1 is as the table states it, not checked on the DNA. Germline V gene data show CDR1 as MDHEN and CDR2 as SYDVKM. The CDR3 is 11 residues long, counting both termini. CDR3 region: CASSRGGGAEL.

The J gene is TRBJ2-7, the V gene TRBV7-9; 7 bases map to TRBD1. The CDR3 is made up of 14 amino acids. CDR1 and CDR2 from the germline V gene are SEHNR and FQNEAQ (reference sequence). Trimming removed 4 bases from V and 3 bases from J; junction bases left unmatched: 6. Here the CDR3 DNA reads TGTGCCAGCAGCTCTCGGGACAGCGACTACGAGCAGTACTTC. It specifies CASSSRDSDYEQYF. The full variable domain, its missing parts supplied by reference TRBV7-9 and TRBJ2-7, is DTGVSQNPRHKITKRGQNVTFRCDPISEHNRLYWYRQTLGQGPEFLTYFQNEAQLEKSRLLSDRFSAERPKGSFSTLEIQRTEQGDSAMYLCASSSRDSDYEQYFGPGTRLTVT.

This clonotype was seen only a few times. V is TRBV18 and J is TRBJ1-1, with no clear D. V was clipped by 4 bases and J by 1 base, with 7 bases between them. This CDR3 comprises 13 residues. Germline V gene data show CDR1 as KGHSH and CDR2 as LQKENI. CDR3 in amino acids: CASSRIENTEAFF. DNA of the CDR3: TGTGCCAGCTCACGAATAGAGAACACTGAAGCTTTCTTT.

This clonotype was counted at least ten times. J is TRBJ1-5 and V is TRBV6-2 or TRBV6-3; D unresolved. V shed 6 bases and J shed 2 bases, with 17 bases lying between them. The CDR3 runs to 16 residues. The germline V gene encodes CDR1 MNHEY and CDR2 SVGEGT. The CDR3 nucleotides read TGTGCCAGCAGCGACCCCTTGGGGTATGGCAATCAGCCCCAGCATTTT. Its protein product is CASSDPLGYGNQPQHF.

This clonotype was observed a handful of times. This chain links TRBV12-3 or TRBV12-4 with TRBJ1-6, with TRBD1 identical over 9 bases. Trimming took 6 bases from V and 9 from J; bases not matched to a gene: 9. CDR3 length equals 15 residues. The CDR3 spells CASRPPGQGRSPLHF. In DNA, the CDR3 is TGTGCCAGCAGGCCTCCGGGACAGGGTCGTTCACCCCTCCACTTT.

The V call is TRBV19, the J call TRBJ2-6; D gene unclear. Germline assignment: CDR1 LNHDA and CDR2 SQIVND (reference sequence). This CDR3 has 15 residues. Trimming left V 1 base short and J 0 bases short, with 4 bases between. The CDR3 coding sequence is TGTGCCAGTAGTATAGCTGGCTCTGGGGCCAACGTCCTGACTTTC. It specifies CASSIAGSGANVLTF.

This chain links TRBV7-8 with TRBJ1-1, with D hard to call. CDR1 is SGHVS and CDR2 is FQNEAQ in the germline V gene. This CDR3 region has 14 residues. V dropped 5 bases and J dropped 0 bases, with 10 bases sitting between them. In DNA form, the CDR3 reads TGTGCCAGCAGCACTTTGACGTTGAACACTGAAGCTTTCTTT. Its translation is CASSTLTLNTEAFF.

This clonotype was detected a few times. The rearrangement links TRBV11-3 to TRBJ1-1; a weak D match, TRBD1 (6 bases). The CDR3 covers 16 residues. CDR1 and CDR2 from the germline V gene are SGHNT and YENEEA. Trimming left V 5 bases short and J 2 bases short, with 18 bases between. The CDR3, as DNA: TGTGCCAGCAGCCGGTTCGCTGGGGGCAGTAACACTGAAGCTTTCTTT. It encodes CASSRFAGGSNTEAFF.

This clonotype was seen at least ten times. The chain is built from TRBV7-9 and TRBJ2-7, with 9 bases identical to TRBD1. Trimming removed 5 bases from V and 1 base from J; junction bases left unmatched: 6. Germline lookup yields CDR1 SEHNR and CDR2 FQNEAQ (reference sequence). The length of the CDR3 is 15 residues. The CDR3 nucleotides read TGTGCCAGCAGCCTAGGGACAGGGAGGTCCTACGAGCAGTACTTC. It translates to CASSLGTGRSYEQYF.

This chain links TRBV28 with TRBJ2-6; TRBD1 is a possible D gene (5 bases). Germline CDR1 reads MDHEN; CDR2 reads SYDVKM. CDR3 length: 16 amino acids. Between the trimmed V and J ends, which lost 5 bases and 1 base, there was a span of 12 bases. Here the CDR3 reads CASSTTQGSGANVLTF. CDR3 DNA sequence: TGTGCCAGCAGTACCACCCAGGGTTCTGGGGCCAACGTCCTGACTTTC.

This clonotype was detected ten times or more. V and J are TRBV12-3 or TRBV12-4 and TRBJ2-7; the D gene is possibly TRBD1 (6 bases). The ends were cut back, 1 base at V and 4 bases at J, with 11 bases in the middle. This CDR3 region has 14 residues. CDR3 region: CASSLGTAPYEQYF. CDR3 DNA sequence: TGTGCCAGCAGTTTAGGGACAGCGCCTTACGAGCAGTACTTC.

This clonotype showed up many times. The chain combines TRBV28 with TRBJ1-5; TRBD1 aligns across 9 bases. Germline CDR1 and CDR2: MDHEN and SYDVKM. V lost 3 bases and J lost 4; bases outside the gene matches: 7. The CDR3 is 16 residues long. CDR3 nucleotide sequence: TGTGCCAGCAGTTTGACAGGGGGAAATCGGAATCAGCCCCAGCATTTT. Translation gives CASSLTGGNRNQPQHF.

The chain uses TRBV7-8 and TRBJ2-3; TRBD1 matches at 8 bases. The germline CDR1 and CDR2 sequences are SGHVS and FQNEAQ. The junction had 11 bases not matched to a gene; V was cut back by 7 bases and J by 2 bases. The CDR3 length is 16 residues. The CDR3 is CASIPGLDRATDTQYF. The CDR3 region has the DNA TGTGCCAGCATCCCGGGATTGGACAGGGCCACAGATACGCAGTATTTT.

The CDR3: CASSYTTAEETQYF. CDR3 nucleotides: TGTGCCAGCAGCTACACGACAGCCGAAGAGACCCAGTACTTC. V usage is TRBV7-9 and J usage is TRBJ2-5, with TRBD1 as a possible D gene (5 bases). The CDR3 contains 14 residues. Germline V lookup: CDR1 SEHNR, CDR2 FQNEAQ (reference sequence). V lost 4 bases to trimming and J lost 3 bases, with 12 bases between them.

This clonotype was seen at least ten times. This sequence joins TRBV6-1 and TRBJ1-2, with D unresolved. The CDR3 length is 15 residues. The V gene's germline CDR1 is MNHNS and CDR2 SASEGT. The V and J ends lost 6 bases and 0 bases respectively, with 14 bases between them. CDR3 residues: CASRGGREANYGYTF. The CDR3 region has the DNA TGTGCCAGCAGGGGAGGGAGGGAAGCTAACTATGGCTACACCTTC.

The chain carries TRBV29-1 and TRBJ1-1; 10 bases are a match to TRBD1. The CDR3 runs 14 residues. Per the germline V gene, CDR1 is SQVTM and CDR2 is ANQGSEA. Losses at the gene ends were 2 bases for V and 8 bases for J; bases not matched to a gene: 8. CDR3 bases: TGCAGCGTTGAAAGAGGACAGGGGGTATCCGAAGCTTTCTTT. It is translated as CSVERGQGVSEAFF. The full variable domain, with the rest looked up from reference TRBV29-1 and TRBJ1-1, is SAVISQKPSRDICQRGTSLTIQCQVDSQVTMMFWYRQQPGQSLTLIATANQGSEATYESGFVIDKFPISRPNLTFSTLTVSNMSPEDSSIYLCSVERGQGVSEAFFGQGTRLTVV.